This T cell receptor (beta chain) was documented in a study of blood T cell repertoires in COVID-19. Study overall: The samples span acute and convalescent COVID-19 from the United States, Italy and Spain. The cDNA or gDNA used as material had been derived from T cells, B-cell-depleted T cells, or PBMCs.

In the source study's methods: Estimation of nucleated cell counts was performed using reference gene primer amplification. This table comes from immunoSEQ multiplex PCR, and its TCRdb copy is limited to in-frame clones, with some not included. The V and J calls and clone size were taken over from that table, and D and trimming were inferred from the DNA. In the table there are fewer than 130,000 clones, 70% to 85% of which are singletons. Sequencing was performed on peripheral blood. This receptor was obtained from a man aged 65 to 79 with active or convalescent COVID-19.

In DNA form, the CDR3 reads TGTGCCAGCAGTGAAGGCCCCCCGGGGGGCTACACCTTC. Its translation is CASSEGPPGGYTF. The rearrangement joins TRBV6-4 to TRBJ1-2, with unresolved D. Trimming cost V 3 bases and J 8 bases, with 13 bases left between them. The CDR3 runs 13 residues. The germline gives CDR1 MRHNA, CDR2 SNTAGT.